Below are 19 T cell receptor beta chains sequenced from a single sample in a study of identical twins. TCRdb fed the 5' RACE reads into MiXCR, producing one record per CDR3 protein. Here the sample spans over 200,000 distinct CDR3 sequences, 8% to 11% being singletons. Sequencing input: memory T cells sorted from blood. The origin of the receptors is a man aged 50-59 years in good health.

The chain couples TRBV5-1 to TRBJ2-3, with D tentatively TRBD2 (6 bases). The V and J ends lost 0 bases and 6 bases respectively, with 11 bases between them. The CDR3 runs 14 residues. The germline CDR1 and CDR2 sequences are SGHRS and YFSETQ. CDR3 sequence: CASSLAGVIDTQYF. For the CDR3, the DNA is TGCGCCAGCAGCTTGGCGGGAGTCATCGATACGCAGTATTTT.

At least ten counts were recorded for this clonotype. The chain is built from TRBV9 and TRBJ2-5, with 7 bases fitting TRBD2. The CDR3 extends over 14 amino acids. Germline trimming cut 4 bases from V and 6 bases from J; bases unmatched to any gene: 9. Looked up from germline, CDR1 is SGDLS and CDR2 is YYNGEE. CDR3 protein: CASSRGGDVKTQYF. DNA of the CDR3: TGTGCCAGCAGCCGCGGGGGAGACGTAAAGACCCAGTACTTC.

V gene TRBV3-1 combines with J gene TRBJ2-1, with a tentative D call TRBD1 (5 bases). The CDR3 extends over 15 amino acids. Germline V gene sequence: CDR1 LGHDT, CDR2 YNNKEL (reference sequence). Trimming took off 3 bases at V and 15 bases at J, with 24 bases between the two ends. The CDR3 DNA reads TGTGCCAGCAGCCAGGCGAGTGATTCAAAGTACAGGCGGTTCTTC. Its translation: CASSQASDSKYRRFF.

The gene calls are TRBV29-1 and TRBJ2-7; TRBD1 matches at 8 bases. The CDR3 has 14 amino acids. Germline loops: CDR1 SQVTM, CDR2 ANQGSEA. The V gene end was trimmed by 2 bases and the J gene end by 5 bases; junction bases not matched to a gene: 8. The CDR3 sequence: CSVETGGLVDEQYF. The CDR3 nucleotides read TGCAGCGTTGAAACAGGGGGGTTGGTTGACGAGCAGTACTTC.

The J gene is TRBJ2-5, the V gene TRBV6-1; 7 bases are a match to TRBD2. This CDR3 has 14 amino acids. V trimming: 10 bases; J trimming: 4 bases; junction bases outside the gene matches: 12. Germline lookup yields CDR1 MNHNS and CDR2 SASEGT. The CDR3 is CATVLAASGETQYF. The DNA for the CDR3 is TGTGCCACCGTCCTAGCGGCAAGCGGAGAGACCCAGTACTTC.

The J gene is TRBJ1-1, the V gene TRBV5-1, with D possibly TRBD1 on 5 matching bases. The CDR3 is made up of 14 amino acids. Per the germline V gene, CDR1 is SGHRS and CDR2 is YFSETQ. Trimming left V 2 bases short and J 1 base short, with 9 bases between. CDR3 protein: CASSFRGGNTEAFF. CDR3 nucleotides: TGCGCCAGCAGCTTCCGGGGCGGGAACACTGAAGCTTTCTTT.

There are many counts of this clonotype. V and J are TRBV28 and TRBJ2-7; D might be TRBD1 (6 bases). V was pared by 5 bases and J by 3 bases, with 11 bases between. CDR3 length: 13 amino acids. In germline, CDR1 is MDHEN, CDR2 SYDVKM. The CDR3 DNA reads as TGTGCCAGCAGTCGGGGACATGGCTACGAGCAGTACTTC. Amino acids: CASSRGHGYEQYF.

This clonotype was observed a few times. The V and J genes are TRBV6-1 and TRBJ2-1, with D possibly called TRBD1 or TRBD2 (5 bases each). V was clipped by 6 bases and J by 0 bases, with 15 bases between them. Germline CDR1 reads MNHNS; CDR2 reads SASEGT. The CDR3 length is 16 residues. The CDR3 here is CASSPGPVSSYNEQFF. The DNA for the CDR3 is TGTGCCAGCAGCCCGGGACCGGTGAGCTCCTACAATGAGCAGTTCTTC.

This clonotype was recorded many times. The chain couples TRBV5-1 to TRBJ2-7; TRBD2 aligns across 10 bases. V shed 3 bases, J shed 4 bases, and the junction held 4 bases outside the gene matches. The CDR3 has 14 residues. Per germline, CDR1 SGHRS and CDR2 YFSETQ. Here the CDR3 DNA reads TGCGCCAGCAGCTCCACTAGCGGGACTTACGAGCAGTACTTC. It encodes CASSSTSGTYEQYF.

V and J are TRBV7-9 and TRBJ2-2; D is uncertain. This CDR3 is built from 14 residues. Germline V gene lookup returns CDR1 SEHNR and CDR2 FQNEAQ (reference sequence). V shed 5 bases and J shed 3 bases, with 10 bases lying between them. The CDR3 DNA reads TGTGCCAGCAGCCCCATGACTGACACCGGGGAGCTGTTTTTT. Encoded protein: CASSPMTDTGELFF.

At least ten counts were recorded for this clonotype. The rearrangement links TRBV5-1 to TRBJ2-5; possibly TRBD2 for D (6 bases). V was trimmed by 4 bases and J by 2 bases, leaving 12 bases between them. The germline V gene encodes CDR1 SGHRS and CDR2 YFSETQ. The CDR3 is 14 amino acids. DNA for the CDR3: TGCGCCAGCAGCAACCGGGACTCTCAAGAGACCCAGTACTTC. Translating it yields CASSNRDSQETQYF.

This clonotype was seen repeatedly, ten times or more. This chain joins TRBV30 and TRBJ1-5; TRBD1 matches at 7 bases. Losses at the gene ends were 3 bases for V and 4 bases for J; bases not matched to a gene: 6. Germline-derived CDR1 and CDR2 are GTSNPN and SVGIG (reference sequence). The CDR3 has 14 residues. The CDR3 bases are TGTGCCTGGAGAGCGGGACAGCCGAATCAGCCCCAGCATTTT. Protein: CAWRAGQPNQPQHF.

The chain combines TRBV7-2 with TRBJ1-1; tentative D call: TRBD1 (6 bases). The V end lost 5 bases, the J end lost 8 bases, and 18 bases lay between the germline ends. Per germline, CDR1 SGHTA and CDR2 FQGNSA. The CDR3 totals 14 residues. CDR3 coding DNA: TGTGCCAGCAGCCTATTATGGGGGGCTGGAGAAGCTTTCTTT. Translating it yields CASSLLWGAGEAFF.

This clonotype showed up many times. The chain combines TRBV29-1 with TRBJ2-3; 11 bases agree with TRBD2. V dropped 6 bases and J dropped 0; count of bases not matched to a gene: 8. Germline V gene sequence: CDR1 SQVTM, CDR2 ANQGSEA. CDR3 length equals 16 residues. CDR3 protein: CSVSPGLAGSTDTQYF. DNA of the CDR3: TGCAGCGTCTCCCCAGGACTAGCGGGTAGCACAGATACGCAGTATTTT.

This clonotype was detected a few times. The V call is TRBV12-3 or TRBV12-4, the J call TRBJ2-1; 8 bases align to TRBD2. This CDR3 spans 13 amino acids. The ends lost 6 bases at V and 6 bases at J; junction bases unmatched: 4. CDR3 amino acids: CASSGTSLNEQFF. The CDR3 coding sequence is TGTGCCAGCAGCGGGACTAGTCTCAATGAGCAGTTCTTC.

In this sample, this clonotype turned up many times. The gene calls are TRBV11-2 and TRBJ1-2; D is possibly TRBD1 (5 bases). Trimming took off 5 bases at V and 2 bases at J, with 12 bases between the two ends. The CDR3 is 14 residues long. In germline, CDR1 is SGHAT, CDR2 FQNNGV. CDR3 nucleotide sequence: TGTGCCAGCAGCCCTAGGGGCCCGAACTATGGCTACACCTTC. It encodes CASSPRGPNYGYTF.

This clonotype was counted ten times or more. This chain joins TRBV7-2 and TRBJ2-5, with D tentatively TRBD1 or TRBD2 (5 bases each). With 0 bases removed from V and 10 bases from J, the gap between germline ends came to 15 bases. The CDR3 runs 14 residues. The germline V gene has CDR1 SGHTA and CDR2 FQGNSA. CDR3 amino acids: CASSLAPEGGGQYF. The CDR3 region has the DNA TGTGCCAGCAGCTTAGCACCCGAGGGTGGGGGCCAGTACTTC.

DNA for the CDR3: TGTGCCAGCAGTTTTACAACGAGACGAAAGAGGGAGACCCAGTACTTC. It is translated as CASSFTTRRKRETQYF. The chain employs TRBV28 and TRBJ2-5; D is unclear. The CDR3 spans 16 residues. V dropped 3 bases and J dropped 5 bases, with 19 bases sitting between them. Germline CDR1 is MDHEN and CDR2 is SYDVKM.

This clonotype was seen many times. The chain combines TRBV28 with TRBJ2-7; D gene uncertain. The CDR3 runs to 15 residues. Germline loops: CDR1 MDHEN, CDR2 SYDVKM. V lost 6 bases to trimming and J lost 0 bases, with 15 bases between them. CDR3 DNA sequence: TGTGCCAGCAGCTCCGACCGTCGACCCTCCTACGAGCAGTACTTC. Its protein product is CASSSDRRPSYEQYF.